Presented here are 18 T cell receptor beta chains from one specimen sequenced in a study of technical replicates of blood from four donors. The protocol was immunoSEQ multiplex PCR, while the TCRdb copy is restricted to in-frame clones and leaves out a portion. This sample has 80,000 to 95,000 clones, with 90% to 97% found just once. The sequenced material came from T cells isolated from PBMCs. The receptors derive from a human donor in good health.

The V and J genes are TRBV6-5 and TRBJ2-2; D not resolved. The germline V gene has CDR1 MNHEY and CDR2 SVGAGI. The CDR3 consists of 11 residues. V lost 6 bases to trimming and J lost 6 bases, with 5 bases between them. The CDR3 reads CASSRAGELFF. Here the CDR3 DNA reads TGTGCCAGCAGCCGAGCCGGGGAGCTGTTTTTT.

The gene calls are TRBV19 and TRBJ2-1; 12 nucleotides match TRBD2. The junction had 5 bases not matched to a gene; V was cut back by 7 bases and J by 4 bases. Germline assignment: CDR1 LNHDA and CDR2 SQIVND (reference sequence). This CDR3 contains 15 residues. The CDR3 loop is CASKLAGGYYNEQFF. DNA for the CDR3: TGTGCCAGTAAACTAGCGGGAGGATATTACAATGAGCAGTTCTTC.

This rearrangement joins TRBV30 to TRBJ1-5; 8 nucleotides agree with TRBD1. The V gene's germline CDR1 is GTSNPN and CDR2 SVGIG (reference sequence). V trimming: 2 bases; J trimming: 0 bases; junction bases outside the gene matches: 3. This CDR3 contains 15 residues. CDR3 amino acids: CAWSFGTGSNQPQHF. CDR3 DNA sequence: TGTGCCTGGAGTTTCGGGACAGGTAGCAATCAGCCCCAGCATTTT.

V is TRBV4-1 and J is TRBJ1-1; the match to TRBD1 covers 10 bases. Trimming at V came to 3 bases and at J to 3 bases, leaving 7 bases not matched to a gene. Germline V lookup: CDR1 MGHRA, CDR2 YSYEKL. This CDR3 region has 16 residues. CDR3 in DNA: TGCGCCAGCAGCCAGGTCGACAGGGGGCTGTACACTGAAGCTTTCTTT. Its protein is CASSQVDRGLYTEAFF.

This chain uses TRBV6-5 with TRBJ1-3; D is possibly TRBD1 (5 bases). Germline V lookup: CDR1 MNHEY, CDR2 SVGAGI. The CDR3 is 16 residues long. V lost 2 bases and J lost 0, with 11 bases in between. The CDR3 loop reads CASSYRPTGSGNTIYF. The CDR3 region has the DNA TGTGCCAGCAGTTACAGGCCCACAGGCTCTGGAAACACCATATATTTT.

The chain has TRBV7-2 and TRBJ1-4, with a possible D match to TRBD1 (5 bases). There are 17 residues in the CDR3. Germline CDR1 SGHTA, CDR2 FQGNSA. Deletions cut 2 bases from V and 8 bases from J, with 21 bases between. The CDR3 nucleotides read TGTGCCAGCAGCTTAAGTTTATTCGGTTCAGGGAAGGAAAAACTGTTTTTT. Residues: CASSLSLFGSGKEKLFF.

The V and J genes are TRBV7-7 and TRBJ2-2; 7 nucleotides agree with TRBD1. CDR3 length: 15 residues. With 5 bases clipped from V and 3 bases from J, the junction kept 6 bases outside the gene matches. Germline values: CDR1 SSHAT, CDR2 FNYEAQ (reference sequence). The CDR3 sequence: CASSPNTGDTGELFF. The CDR3 bases are TGTGCCAGCAGCCCGAATACAGGGGACACCGGGGAGCTGTTTTTT.

This clone was recorded once. This chain connects TRBV30 to TRBJ1-5; the match to TRBD1 covers 7 bases. V lost 5 bases and J lost 4; bases outside the gene matches: 5. The length of the CDR3 is 13 residues. CDR1 and CDR2 from the germline V gene are GTSNPN and SVGIG (reference sequence). CDR3 DNA: TGTGCCTGGGGGGGACAGATAAATCAGCCCCAGCATTTT. Protein product: CAWGGQINQPQHF.

The CDR3 is CASSYVSGTDTQYF. CDR3 DNA sequence: TGTGCCAGCAGTTACGTCTCGGGGACAGATACGCAGTATTTT. V is TRBV6-5 and J is TRBJ2-3, with D perhaps TRBD2 (5 bases). In germline, CDR1 is MNHEY, CDR2 SVGAGI. The CDR3 is made up of 14 amino acids. Deletions cut 2 bases from V and 3 bases from J, with 9 bases between.

The genes are TRBV29-1 and TRBJ2-5; the D gene is possibly TRBD2 (5 bases). The CDR3 contains 14 residues. V lost 5 bases and J lost 2, with 15 bases in between. CDR1 and CDR2 (germline): SQVTM, ANQGSEA. CDR3 nucleotide sequence: TGCAGCGTTCCCTTGGGAGCCTTTCAAGAGACCCAGTACTTC. This sequence encodes CSVPLGAFQETQYF. The whole variable domain, remainder taken from reference TRBV29-1 and TRBJ2-5, is SAVISQKPSRDICQRGTSLTIQCQVDSQVTMMFWYRQQPGQSLTLIATANQGSEATYESGFVIDKFPISRPNLTFSTLTVSNMSPEDSSIYLCSVPLGAFQETQYFGPGTRLLVL.

The chain uses TRBV27 and TRBJ2-1; no reliable D call. Per germline, CDR1 MNHEY and CDR2 SMNVEV (reference sequence). This CDR3 comprises 13 residues. V lost 6 bases and J lost 0, with 6 bases in between. CDR3 nucleotide sequence: TGTGCCAGCAGCGGTAGCTCCTACAATGAGCAGTTCTTC. Protein product: CASSGSSYNEQFF.

V is TRBV7-9 and J is TRBJ1-2, with D possibly TRBD1 on 5 matching bases. This CDR3 has 12 residues. CDR1 is SEHNR, CDR2 FQNEAQ, per germline (reference sequence). Trimming left V 5 bases short and J 4 bases short, with 8 bases between. For the CDR3, the DNA is TGTGCCAGCAGCGTTGACAGCTATGGCTACACCTTC. This sequence encodes CASSVDSYGYTF.

This clone showed up just once. The chain is built from TRBV6-5 and TRBJ2-1; 7 nucleotides agree with TRBD2. Per the germline V gene, CDR1 is MNHEY and CDR2 is SVGAGI. J gave up 3 bases and V 0 bases, and 5 bases lay outside the gene matches. This CDR3 region has 16 residues. CDR3 protein: CASSYSAGEIYNEQFF. The CDR3 DNA reads as TGTGCCAGCAGTTACTCGGCGGGAGAAATCTACAATGAGCAGTTCTTC.

This chain connects TRBV5-5 to TRBJ1-5; D is undetermined. The CDR3 has 13 amino acids. Deletions cut 1 base from V and 4 bases from J, with 6 bases between. Germline CDR1 and CDR2: SGHKS and YYEKEE (reference sequence). In DNA, the CDR3 is TGTGCCAGCAGCTTGTTAGTTAATCAGCCCCAGCATTTT. This gives the protein CASSLLVNQPQHF.

The chain combines TRBV11-3 with TRBJ1-1; the D gene is possibly TRBD1 (5 bases). The CDR3 consists of 13 residues. Germline CDR1 is SGHNT and CDR2 is YENEEA. With 6 bases removed from V and 1 base from J, the gap between germline ends came to 9 bases. CDR3 loop: CASSITGNTEAFF. Written as DNA, the CDR3 is TGTGCCAGCAGTATCACAGGGAACACTGAAGCTTTCTTT. The full variable domain, rest sourced from reference TRBV11-3 and TRBJ1-1, is EAGVVQSPRYKIIEKKQPVAFWCNPISGHNTLYWYLQNLGQGPELLIRYENEEAVDDSQLPKDRFSAERLKGVDSTLKIQPAELGDSAVYLCASSITGNTEAFFGQGTRLTVV.

This chain uses TRBV19 with TRBJ2-5, with D unresolved. Per germline, CDR1 LNHDA and CDR2 SQIVND (reference sequence). V lost 7 bases and J lost 2, with 5 bases in between. The CDR3 totals 11 residues. CDR3 protein: CASTNQETQYF. The CDR3 DNA sequence: TGTGCCAGTACCAATCAAGAGACCCAGTACTTC.

The rearrangement uses TRBV29-1 and TRBJ2-3; TRBD1 matches at 9 bases. Germline CDR1 SQVTM, CDR2 ANQGSEA. CDR3 length: 13 residues. With 6 bases clipped from V and 5 bases from J, the junction kept 6 bases outside the gene matches. The CDR3 nucleotides read TGCAGCGTGGATTGGACAGGGGTAGATACGCAGTATTTT. It yields the protein CSVDWTGVDTQYF.

This rearrangement joins TRBV18 to TRBJ1-1; 7 bases fit TRBD1. V shed 1 base, J shed 2 bases, and the junction held 1 base outside the gene matches. CDR1 and CDR2 from the germline V gene are KGHSH and LQKENI. CDR3 length: 14 amino acids. The CDR3 sequence: CASSPRQGNTEAFF. CDR3 nucleotides: TGTGCCAGCTCACCACGACAGGGCAACACTGAAGCTTTCTTT.